This TCR beta chain was retrieved from a study of cytotoxic CD8 clonotypes in ibrutinib-treated CLL. Overall study context: Partial responses totalled roughly 24 and complete responses 2; after median around six years, about 14 remained remitted and about 12 progressed.

About this clone itself: Its antigen is currently unknown.

General study findings and limits: Exceeding age-matched healthy donors, baseline clonality also tracked the counts of circulating CD8+ T cells.

Generated by immunoSEQ multiplex PCR, the TCRdb table keeps only in-frame clones and is missing some. The sample holds 100,000 to 150,000 clones; approximately 85% are singletons and the top ten take approximately 2%. Libraries of TCR beta were made from 2 to 2.5 micrograms of genomic DNA that came from cryopreserved PBMCs. The CDR3 runs 12 residues. In germline, CDR1 is SQVTM, CDR2 ANQGSEA. Trimming left V 4 bases short and J 4 bases short, with 11 bases between. The input for sequencing was PBMCs, taken after 24 months of ibrutinib treatment. The rearrangement links TRBV29-1 to TRBJ2-7; D tentatively fits TRBD1 or TRBD2 (5 bases each). The clonotype comes from a human donor with chronic lymphocytic leukemia. CDR3 in amino acids: CSVGGTGYEQYF. The CDR3 nucleotides read TGCAGCGTTGGAGGGACGGGATACGAGCAGTACTTC.